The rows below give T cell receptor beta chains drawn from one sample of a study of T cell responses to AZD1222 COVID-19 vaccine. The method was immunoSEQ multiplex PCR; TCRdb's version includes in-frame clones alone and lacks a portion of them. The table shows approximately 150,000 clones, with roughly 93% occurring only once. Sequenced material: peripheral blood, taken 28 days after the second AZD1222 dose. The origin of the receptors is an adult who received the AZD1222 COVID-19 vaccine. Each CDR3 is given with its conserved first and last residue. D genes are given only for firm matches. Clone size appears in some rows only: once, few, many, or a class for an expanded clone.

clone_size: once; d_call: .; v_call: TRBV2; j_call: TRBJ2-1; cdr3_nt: TGTGCCAGCGCGGTACAGGGAACTTACAATGAGCAGTTCTTC; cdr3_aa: CASAVQGTYNEQFF
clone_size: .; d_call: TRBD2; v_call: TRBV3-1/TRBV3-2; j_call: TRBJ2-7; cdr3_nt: TGTGCCAGCAGCCAAAGCGGGAGGGGGGTCTACGAGCAGTACTTC; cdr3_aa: CASSQSGRGVYEQYF
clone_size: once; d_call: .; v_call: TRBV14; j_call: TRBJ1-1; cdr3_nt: TGTGCCAGCAGCCCCTCGTTTCTTAACACTGAAGCTTTCTTT; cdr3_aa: CASSPSFLNTEAFF
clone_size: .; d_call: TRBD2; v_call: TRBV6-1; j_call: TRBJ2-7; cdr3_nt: TGTGCCAGCAGTGAATCGGGAGGGGTGATGGGCTACGAGCAGTACTTC; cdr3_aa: CASSESGGVMGYEQYF
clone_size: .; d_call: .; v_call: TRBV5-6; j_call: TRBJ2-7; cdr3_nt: TGTGCCAGCAGCTTGAGGAGGGTCCCCTACGAGCAGTACTTC; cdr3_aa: CASSLRRVPYEQYF
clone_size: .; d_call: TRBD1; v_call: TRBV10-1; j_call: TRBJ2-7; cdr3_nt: TGCGCCAGCAGTGGTTCGACAGGGGGCGCCTTCTACGAGCAGTACTTC; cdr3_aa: CASSGSTGGAFYEQYF
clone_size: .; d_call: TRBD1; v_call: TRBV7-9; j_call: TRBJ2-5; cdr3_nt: TGTGCCAGCAGCTTAGGGACAGGGACCCAAGAGACCCAGTACTTC; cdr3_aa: CASSLGTGTQETQYF
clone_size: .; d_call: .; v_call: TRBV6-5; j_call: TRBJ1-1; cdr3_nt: TGTGCCAGCAGTTATAACGTCTTTCCGAGGAACACTGAAGCTTTCTTT; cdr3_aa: CASSYNVFPRNTEAFF
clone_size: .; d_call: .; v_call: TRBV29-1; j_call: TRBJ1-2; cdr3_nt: TGCAGCGGGGCCAGGGCCGGCTATGGCTACACCTTC; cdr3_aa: CSGARAGYGYTF
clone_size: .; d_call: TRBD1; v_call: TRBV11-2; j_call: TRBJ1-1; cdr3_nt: TGTGCCAGCAGCTTAAGGCAGGGGGGCACTGGAGCTTTCTTT; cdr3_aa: CASSLRQGGTGAFF
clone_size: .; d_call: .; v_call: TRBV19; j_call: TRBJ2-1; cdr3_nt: TGTGCCAGTAGCCAGGTCGTCTCCTACAATGAGCAGTTCTTC; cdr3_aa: CASSQVVSYNEQFF
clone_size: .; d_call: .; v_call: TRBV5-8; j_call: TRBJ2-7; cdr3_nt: TGTGCCAGCAGCTTTTCGATCGAGCAGTACTTC; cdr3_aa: CASSFSIEQYF
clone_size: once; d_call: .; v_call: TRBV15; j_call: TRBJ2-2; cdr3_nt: TGTGCGGCTAGGCCCCTTGGAGGGGAGCTGTTTTTT; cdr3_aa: CAARPLGGELFF
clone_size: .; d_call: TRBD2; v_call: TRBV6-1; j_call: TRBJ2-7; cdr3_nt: TGTGCCAGCAGTGTAGCGGGACCCTACGAGCAGTACTTC; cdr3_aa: CASSVAGPYEQYF
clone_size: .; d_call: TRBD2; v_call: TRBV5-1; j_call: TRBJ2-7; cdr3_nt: TGCGCCAGCAGCCTCCACTGGGGACTAGCACTTTTCTACGAGCAGTACTTC; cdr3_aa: CASSLHWGLALFYEQYF
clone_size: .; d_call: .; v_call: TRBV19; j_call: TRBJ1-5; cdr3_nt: TGTGCCAGTAGTATGCGGGGGGGAGTTAAGCCCCAGCATTTT; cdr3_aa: CASSMRGGVKPQHF
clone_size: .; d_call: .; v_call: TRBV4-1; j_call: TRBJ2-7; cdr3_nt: TGCGCCAGCAGCCAAGAGGCCCTCTCCTACGAGCAGTACTTC; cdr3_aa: CASSQEALSYEQYF
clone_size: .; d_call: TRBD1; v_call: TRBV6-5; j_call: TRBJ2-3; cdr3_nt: TGTGCCAGCAGTTTGCAGGGGGTCACAGATACGCAGTATTTT; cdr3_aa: CASSLQGVTDTQYF
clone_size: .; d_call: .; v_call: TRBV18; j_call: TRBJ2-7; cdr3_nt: TGTGCCAGCTCACCCCCGCTGGGACGGGAGCAGTACTTC; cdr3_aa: CASSPPLGREQYF
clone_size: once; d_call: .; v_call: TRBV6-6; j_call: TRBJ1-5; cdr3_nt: TGTGCCAGCAGTTACGGCGGTTCTCAGCCCCAGCATTTT; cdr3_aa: CASSYGGSQPQHF
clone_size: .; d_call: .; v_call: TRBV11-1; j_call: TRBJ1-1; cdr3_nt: TGTGCCAGCAATCTGGTAGGGATTGAAGCTTTCTTT; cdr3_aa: CASNLVGIEAFF
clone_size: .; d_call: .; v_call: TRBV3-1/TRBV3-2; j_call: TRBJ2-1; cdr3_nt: TGTGCCAGCCGGGATGTGGGGCAGGGTGAGCAGTTCTTC; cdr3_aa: CASRDVGQGEQFF